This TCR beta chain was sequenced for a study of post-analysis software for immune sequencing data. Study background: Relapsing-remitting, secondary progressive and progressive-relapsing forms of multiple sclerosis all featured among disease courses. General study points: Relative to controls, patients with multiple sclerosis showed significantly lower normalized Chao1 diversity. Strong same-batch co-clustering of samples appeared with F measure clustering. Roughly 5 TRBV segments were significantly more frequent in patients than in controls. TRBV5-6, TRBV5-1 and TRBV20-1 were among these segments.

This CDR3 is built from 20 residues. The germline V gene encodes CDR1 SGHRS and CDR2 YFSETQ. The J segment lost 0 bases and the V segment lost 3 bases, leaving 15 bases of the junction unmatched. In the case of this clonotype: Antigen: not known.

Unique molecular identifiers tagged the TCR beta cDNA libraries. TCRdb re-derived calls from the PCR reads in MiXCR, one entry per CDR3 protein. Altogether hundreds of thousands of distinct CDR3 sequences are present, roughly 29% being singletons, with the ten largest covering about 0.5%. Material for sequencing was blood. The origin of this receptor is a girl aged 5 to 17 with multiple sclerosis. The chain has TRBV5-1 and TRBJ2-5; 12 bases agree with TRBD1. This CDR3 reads CASSWAGTGGRIEYQETQYF. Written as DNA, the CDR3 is TGCGCCAGCAGCTGGGCCGGGACAGGGGGCCGGATCGAGTACCAAGAGACCCAGTACTTC.